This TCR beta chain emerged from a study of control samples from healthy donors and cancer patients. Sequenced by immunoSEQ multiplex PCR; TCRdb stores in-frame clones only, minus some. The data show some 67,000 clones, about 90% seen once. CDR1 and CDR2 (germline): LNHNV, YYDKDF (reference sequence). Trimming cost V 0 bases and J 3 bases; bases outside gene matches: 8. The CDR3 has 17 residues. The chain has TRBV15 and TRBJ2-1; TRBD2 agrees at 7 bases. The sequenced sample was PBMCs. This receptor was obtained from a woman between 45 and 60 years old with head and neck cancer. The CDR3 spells CATSRDPGGSHYNEQFF. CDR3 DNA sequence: TGTGCCACCAGCAGAGATCCGGGGGGTTCCCACTACAATGAGCAGTTCTTC.